The 2 T cell receptor beta chains below come from one sample, sequenced in a study of neurological immune-mediated disorders. Using its own MiXCR run on the 5' RACE reads, TCRdb lists one record per CDR3 protein. The sample holds 50,000 to 60,000 distinct CDR3 sequences; 2% to 2.5% are singletons and the top ten take about 3%. The sequencing sample was made of PBMCs. These receptors came from a man in his fifties with multiple sclerosis.

About this clonotype: A read error may produce the germline difference seen at one junction end. In DNA, the CDR3 is TGTGCCAGCAGTGAAGCGCGAAAGACCCAGAATTTT. Its protein is CASSEARKTQNF. This chain joins TRBV2 and TRBJ1-5; the D is unclear. The CDR3 consists of 12 residues. Germline CDR1 SNHLY, CDR2 FYNNEI.

This clonotype was seen ten or more times. The chain is built from TRBV7-6 and TRBJ1-1; 11 nucleotides line up with TRBD1. The length of the CDR3 is 16 residues. Germline V lookup: CDR1 SGHVS, CDR2 FNYEAQ. The trim removed 0 bases at V and 1 base at J, leaving 1 base unmatched. CDR3 in DNA: TGTGCCAGCAGCTTAGCTGGACAGGGGGCGAACACTGAAGCTTTCTTT. Residues: CASSLAGQGANTEAFF. Full variable domain (rest looked up from reference TRBV7-6 and TRBJ1-1): GAGVSQSPRYKVTKRGQDVALRCDPISGHVSLYWYRQALGQGPEFLTYFNYEAQQDKSGLPNDRFSAERPEGSISTLTIQRTEQRDSAMYRCASSLAGQGANTEAFFGQGTRLTVV.